Presented here are 18 T cell receptor beta chains from one specimen sequenced in a study of cytomegalovirus exposure and HLA in healthy donors. The PCR contained 60 Vbeta and 13 Jbeta primers. The method was immunoSEQ multiplex PCR; TCRdb's version includes in-frame clones alone and lacks a portion of them. The repertoire holds 75,000 to 80,000 clones, roughly 70% seen once, with 4.9% in the top ten. Material for sequencing was PBMCs. Every receptor here comes from a man aged 55 to 69 in good health and CMV-seropositive.

The chain carries TRBV14 and TRBJ2-5; D is undetermined. The CDR3 has 13 amino acids. Germline V gene lookup returns CDR1 SGHDN and CDR2 FVKESK. V was pared by 3 bases and J by 2 bases, with 7 bases between. The CDR3 nucleotides read TGTGCCAGCAGCCACCTAATGCAAGAGACCCAGTACTTC. Translated: CASSHLMQETQYF.

This sequence joins TRBV9 and TRBJ2-3, with TRBD2 matching over 13 bases. Germline V gene data show CDR1 as SGDLS and CDR2 as YYNGEE. V shed 4 bases, J shed 5 bases, and the junction held 7 bases outside the gene matches. This CDR3 comprises 16 residues. The CDR3 coding sequence is TGTGCCAGCAGCATAGGACTAGCGGGAGCGGTAGATACGCAGTATTTT. Translating gives CASSIGLAGAVDTQYF.

This clone appeared once. The gene calls are TRBV4-1 and TRBJ2-5; D is perhaps TRBD1 (6 bases). The CDR3 is 14 residues long. CDR1 and CDR2 (germline): MGHRA, YSYEKL. Trimming took off 4 bases at V and 9 bases at J, with 18 bases between the two ends. The CDR3 protein is CASSPGTPGSPQYF. The DNA for the CDR3 is TGCGCCAGCAGCCCTGGGACACCTGGGTCGCCCCAGTACTTC.

This clone appeared a single time. The rearrangement links TRBV4-2 to TRBJ1-1; D might be TRBD1 (6 bases). The germline V and J ends were trimmed by 0 bases and 7 bases, with 6 bases remaining between them. Germline-derived CDR1 and CDR2 are LGHNA and YNFKEQ. CDR3 length: 12 amino acids. As DNA, the CDR3 is TGTGCCAGCAGCCAAGAGGACAGTGAAGCTTTCTTT. Its protein is CASSQEDSEAFF.

As concerns this clone: Other DNA variants within this sample encode the same CDR3. This chain joins TRBV5-4 and TRBJ2-5, with D possibly matching TRBD1 (5 bases). V dropped 4 bases and J dropped 1 base, with 8 bases sitting between them. Germline CDR1 SGHNT, CDR2 YYREEE (reference sequence). This CDR3 has 13 amino acids. The CDR3 DNA sequence: TGTGCCAGCAGCCCTGACAGCCAAGAGACCCAGTACTTC. Encoded protein: CASSPDSQETQYF.

The chain employs TRBV5-1 and TRBJ2-7; TRBD1 agrees at 7 bases. The CDR3 extends over 16 amino acids. The J segment lost 0 bases and the V segment lost 4 bases, leaving 10 bases of the junction unmatched. Germline V CDR1 and CDR2: SGHRS, YFSETQ. CDR3 sequence (DNA): TGCGCCAGCAGCCTTCGACAGGGCGAGTTCTCCTACGAGCAGTACTTC. This gives the protein CASSLRQGEFSYEQYF.

This chain connects TRBV7-8 to TRBJ1-4, with D possibly TRBD1 on 6 matching bases. This CDR3 spans 16 amino acids. CDR1 SGHVS and CDR2 FQNEAQ come from the germline V gene. V was trimmed by 1 base and J by 3 bases, leaving 12 bases between them. CDR3 DNA sequence: TGTGCCAGCAGCTTAGGGGGGGGCAGCTCTAATGAAAAACTGTTTTTT. Translation gives CASSLGGGSSNEKLFF. Variable domain in full (rest from reference TRBV7-8 and TRBJ1-4): GAGVSQSPRYKVAKRGQDVALRCDPISGHVSLFWYQQALGQGPEFLTYFQNEAQLDKSGLPSDRFFAERPEGSVSTLKIQRTQQEDSAVYLCASSLGGGSSNEKLFFGSGTQLSVL.

This clone was seen a handful of times. V and J are TRBV7-9 and TRBJ2-1; D perhaps matches TRBD2 (5 bases). With 5 bases removed from V and 2 bases from J, the gap between germline ends came to 13 bases. This CDR3 has 15 residues. CDR1 and CDR2 (germline): SEHNR, FQNEAQ (reference sequence). The DNA of the CDR3 is TGTGCCAGCAGCCAGAGTAGCGTCGCCTACAATGAGCAGTTCTTC. Translation gives CASSQSSVAYNEQFF.

This sequence joins TRBV29-1 and TRBJ1-3, with a possible D match to TRBD1 (6 bases). This CDR3 spans 13 amino acids. V was cut by 4 bases and J by 4 bases, with 11 bases left in between. Germline V CDR1 and CDR2: SQVTM, ANQGSEA. CDR3 coding DNA: TGCAGCGTTGTTTCAGGGGTAGGAAACACCATATATTTT. It encodes CSVVSGVGNTIYF.

V gene TRBV7-9 combines with J gene TRBJ2-1; unclear D gene. Trimming shortened V by 1 base and J by 10 bases, and 8 bases separated the two germline ends. In germline, CDR1 is SEHNR, CDR2 FQNEAQ (reference sequence). This CDR3 has 12 residues. The CDR3 DNA reads as TGTGCCAGCAGCTTAGACTACCGGGAGCAGTTCTTC. Its translation is CASSLDYREQFF.

The chain uses TRBV7-9 and TRBJ1-1; D is perhaps TRBD1 (5 bases). The CDR3 has 14 amino acids. The V end lost 5 bases, the J end lost 7 bases, and 17 bases lay between the germline ends. Germline CDR1 and CDR2: SEHNR and FQNEAQ (reference sequence). CDR3 DNA sequence: TGTGCCAGCAGCCCGGAAGGGACTTCGTATGAAGCTTTCTTT. Translation gives CASSPEGTSYEAFF. The complete variable domain, with remaining parts taken from reference TRBV7-9 and TRBJ1-1, reads DTGVSQNPRHKITKRGQNVTFRCDPISEHNRLYWYRQTLGQGPEFLTYFQNEAQLEKSRLLSDRFSAERPKGSFSTLEIQRTEQGDSAMYLCASSPEGTSYEAFFGQGTRLTVV.

The CDR3 DNA reads TGTGCCAGCAATAGGGGGAGTAGAGTAGAGACCCAGTACTTC. It is translated as CASNRGSRVETQYF. V gene TRBV28 combines with J gene TRBJ2-5; maybe TRBD1 (6 bases). Germline V lookup: CDR1 MDHEN, CDR2 SYDVKM. The ends were cut back, 7 bases at V and 4 bases at J, with 16 bases in the middle. This CDR3 region has 14 residues. Supplemented by reference TRBV28 and TRBJ2-5, the full variable domain reads DVKVTQSSRYLVKRTGEKVFLECVQDMDHENMFWYRQDPGLGLRLIYFSYDVKMKEKGDIPEGYSVSREKKERFSLILESASTNQTSMYLCASNRGSRVETQYFGPGTRLLVL.

This rearrangement joins TRBV7-3 to TRBJ2-3; D is unclear. The CDR3 sequence is 12 residues long. V lost 3 bases, J lost 4 bases, and 5 bases lay in between. Germline V lookup: CDR1 SGHTA, CDR2 FQGTGA. This CDR3 is CASSFQSDTQYF. The CDR3 bases are TGTGCCAGCAGCTTCCAGTCAGATACGCAGTATTTT.

V and J are TRBV7-6 and TRBJ2-7; D possibly corresponds to TRBD1 (6 bases). Germline V gene lookup returns CDR1 SGHVS and CDR2 FNYEAQ. The length of the CDR3 is 15 residues. V was shortened by 5 bases and J by 2 bases, with 16 bases between the two germline ends. The CDR3 sequence is CASSQIYREPYEQYF. CDR3 nucleotide sequence: TGTGCCAGCAGCCAAATTTACAGGGAACCCTACGAGCAGTACTTC.

This clone was counted a few times. The chain links TRBV28 to TRBJ2-3; unclear D gene. Trimming took off 2 bases at V and 2 bases at J, with 11 bases between the two ends. This CDR3 is 15 amino acids long. CDR1 is MDHEN, CDR2 SYDVKM, per germline. The CDR3 here is CASSLISRFTDTQYF. CDR3 DNA sequence: TGTGCCAGCAGTTTAATTTCCCGGTTCACAGATACGCAGTATTTT.

V usage is TRBV28 and J usage is TRBJ1-5; TRBD1 aligns across 7 bases. This CDR3 spans 15 amino acids. The germline V gene encodes CDR1 MDHEN and CDR2 SYDVKM. V lost 3 bases and J lost 8; bases outside the gene matches: 10. CDR3 region: CASSFVGQAWEPQHF. The CDR3 coding sequence is TGTGCCAGCAGTTTCGTCGGACAGGCTTGGGAGCCCCAGCATTTT.

The chain couples TRBV19 to TRBJ2-7, with 7 bases identical to TRBD1. V was clipped by 3 bases and J by 3 bases; unmatched bases: 5. Germline lookup yields CDR1 LNHDA and CDR2 SQIVND (reference sequence). This CDR3 is 14 amino acids long. Here the CDR3 reads CASSITGDVYEQYF. CDR3 DNA sequence: TGTGCCAGTAGTATTACAGGGGATGTCTACGAGCAGTACTTC.

The count of this clone is one. J is TRBJ1-2 and V is TRBV5-6; 9 nucleotides agree with TRBD1. J was trimmed by 2 bases and V by 5 bases; bases with no gene match: 4. CDR3 length equals 14 residues. In germline, CDR1 is SGHDT, CDR2 YYEEEE. CDR3 loop: CASRGQGTNYGYTF. The CDR3, as DNA: TGTGCCAGCAGGGGACAGGGCACGAACTATGGCTACACCTTC.